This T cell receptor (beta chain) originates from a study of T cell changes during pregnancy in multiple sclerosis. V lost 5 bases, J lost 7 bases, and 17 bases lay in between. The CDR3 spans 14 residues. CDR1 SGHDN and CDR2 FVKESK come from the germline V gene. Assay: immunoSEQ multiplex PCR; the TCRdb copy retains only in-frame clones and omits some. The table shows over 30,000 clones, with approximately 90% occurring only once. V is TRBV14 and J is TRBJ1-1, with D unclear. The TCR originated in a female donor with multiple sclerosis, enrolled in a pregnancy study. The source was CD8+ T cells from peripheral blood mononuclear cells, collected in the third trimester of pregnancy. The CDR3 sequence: CASSYAEGVFEAFF. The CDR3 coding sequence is TGTGCCAGCAGCTATGCCGAGGGAGTCTTTGAAGCTTTCTTT.